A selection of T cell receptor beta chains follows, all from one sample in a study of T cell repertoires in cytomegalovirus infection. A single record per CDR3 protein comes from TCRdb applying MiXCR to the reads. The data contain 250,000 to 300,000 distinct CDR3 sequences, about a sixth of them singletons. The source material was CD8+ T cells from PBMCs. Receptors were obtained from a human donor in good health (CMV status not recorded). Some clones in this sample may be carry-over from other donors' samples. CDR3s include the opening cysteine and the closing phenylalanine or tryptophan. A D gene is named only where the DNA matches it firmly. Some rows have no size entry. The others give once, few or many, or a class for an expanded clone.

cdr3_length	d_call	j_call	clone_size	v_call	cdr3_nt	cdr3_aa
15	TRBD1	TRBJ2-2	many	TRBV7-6	TGTGCCAGCAGCCCCGGACAGGGGGTCACCGGGGAGCTGTTTTTT	CASSPGQGVTGELFF
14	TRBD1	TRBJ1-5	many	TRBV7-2	TGTGCCAGCAGCTTCGGACAGGGCTTACAGCCCCAGCATTTT	CASSFGQGLQPQHF
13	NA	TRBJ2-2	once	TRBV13	TGTGCCAGCAGCTTATTTGGCACCGGGGAGCTGTTTTTT	CASSLFGTGELFF
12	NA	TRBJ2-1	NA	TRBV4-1	TGCGCCAGCGGTGGACTGAACAATGAGCAGTTCTTC	CASGGLNNEQFF
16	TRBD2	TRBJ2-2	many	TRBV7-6	TGTGCCAGCAGCTCTTATAGCGGGGCGAACACCGGGGAGCTGTTTTTT	CASSSYSGANTGELFF
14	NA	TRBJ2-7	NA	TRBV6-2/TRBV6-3	TGTGCCAGCAGCCGCGACAGCCTCTCCTACGAGCAGTACTTC	CASSRDSLSYEQYF
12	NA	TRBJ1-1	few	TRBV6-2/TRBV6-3	TGTGCCAGCAGTATCGACAAACTTGAAGCTTTCTTT	CASSIDKLEAFF
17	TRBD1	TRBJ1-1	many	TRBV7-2	TGTGCCAGCAGCTTCGGGGCAGGGGGCCTCAAAGGGACTGAAGCTTTCTTT	CASSFGAGGLKGTEAFF
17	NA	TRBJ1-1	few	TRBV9	TGTGCCAGCAGCGTAGGGTCGGGAGGCAGGGAGAACACTGAAGCTTTCTTT	CASSVGSGGRENTEAFF
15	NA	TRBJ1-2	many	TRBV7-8	TGTGCCAGCAGCTCCCTCGGGAGGGTATCCTATGGCTACACCTTC	CASSSLGRVSYGYTF
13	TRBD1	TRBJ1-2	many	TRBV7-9	TGTGCCAGCAGCGCCGGGACAGTCTATGGCTACACCTTC	CASSAGTVYGYTF
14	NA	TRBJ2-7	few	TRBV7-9	TGTGCCAGCAGCTTAGCAGCGGGCCCCTACGAGCAGTACTTC	CASSLAAGPYEQYF
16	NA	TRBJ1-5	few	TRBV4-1	TGCGCCAGCAGCCAAGCAGGGGTTATGGGCAATCAGCCCCAGCATTTT	CASSQAGVMGNQPQHF
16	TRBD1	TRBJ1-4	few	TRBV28	TGTGCCAGCAGTTTGACCAGGGGGGCAACTAATGAAAAACTGTTTTTT	CASSLTRGATNEKLFF
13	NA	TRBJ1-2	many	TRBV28	TGTGCCAGCAGTGTGACGGAAAACTATGGCTACACCTTC	CASSVTENYGYTF
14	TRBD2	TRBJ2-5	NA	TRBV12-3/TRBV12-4	TGTGCCAGCAGCTCGGTCGGGAGGGGCGAGACCCAGTACTTC	CASSSVGRGETQYF
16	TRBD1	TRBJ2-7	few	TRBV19	TGTGCCAGTAGTATAGATCTCGGGACAGGAGGATACGAGCAGTACTTC	CASSIDLGTGGYEQYF
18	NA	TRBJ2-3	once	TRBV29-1	TGCAGCGTTGAAGACGCCTACCCGGGGGCCCCCAGACCAGATACGCAGTATTTT	CSVEDAYPGAPRPDTQYF
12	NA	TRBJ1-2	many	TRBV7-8	TGTGCCAGCAGCCCAGGGGTTGCTGGCTACACCTTC	CASSPGVAGYTF
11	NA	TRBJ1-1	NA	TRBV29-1	TGCAGCGTTGAGATTGGCGGGGGGGCTTTCTTT	CSVEIGGGAFF
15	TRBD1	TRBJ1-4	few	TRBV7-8	TGTGCCAGCAGCGCAGTCCCGACAGGGTACGAAAAACTGTTTTTT	CASSAVPTGYEKLFF
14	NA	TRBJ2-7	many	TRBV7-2	TGTGCCAGCAGCCCCGGGACAAACACCTACGAGCAGTACTTC	CASSPGTNTYEQYF
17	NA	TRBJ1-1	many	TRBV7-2	TGTGCCAGCAGCTTACTCGTATTTGGTTCACAAAACACTGAAGCTTTCTTT	CASSLLVFGSQNTEAFF
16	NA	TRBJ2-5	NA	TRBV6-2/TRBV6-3	TGTGCCAGCAGCCCTCGGGGGTCAGGGGTGAGAGAGACCCAGTACTTC	CASSPRGSGVRETQYF
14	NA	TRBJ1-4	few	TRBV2	TGTGCCAGCGCTGGGGCAGCAACTAATGAAAAACTGTTTTTT	CASAGAATNEKLFF
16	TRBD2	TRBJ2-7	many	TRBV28	TGTGCCAGCAGTTTTAGGACTAGCGGGAGCTCCTACGAGCAGTACTTC	CASSFRTSGSSYEQYF
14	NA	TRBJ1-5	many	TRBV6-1	TGTGCCAGCAGTGAGGGGCATAGCAATCAGCCCCAGCATTTT	CASSEGHSNQPQHF
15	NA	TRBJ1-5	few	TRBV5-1	TGCGCCAGCAGCTTGGACGGGACACACGATCAGCCCCAGCATTTT	CASSLDGTHDQPQHF
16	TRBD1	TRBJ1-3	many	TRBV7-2	TGTGCCAGCAGCACGACAGGGCTAAGCTCTGGAAACACCATATATTTT	CASSTTGLSSGNTIYF
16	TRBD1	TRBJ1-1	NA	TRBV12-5	TGTGCTAGTGGTTTCCAGCCCCAGACAGGGGGGACTGAAGCTTTCTTT	CASGFQPQTGGTEAFF
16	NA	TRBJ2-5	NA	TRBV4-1	TGCGCCAGCAGCCAAAGGACAGCGAGTAGTCAAGAGACCCAGTACTTC	CASSQRTASSQETQYF
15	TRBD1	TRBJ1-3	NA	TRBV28	TGTGCCAGCAGTCTCCGGACAGGTTCCGAGAACACCATATATTTT	CASSLRTGSENTIYF
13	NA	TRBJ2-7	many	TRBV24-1	TGTGCCACCAGTGACTCACAGGGCTACGAGCAGTACTTC	CATSDSQGYEQYF
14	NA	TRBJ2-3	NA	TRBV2	TGTGCCAGCAGTGGCTGGGGAGGTACAGATACGCAGTATTTT	CASSGWGGTDTQYF
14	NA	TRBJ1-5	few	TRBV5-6	TGTGCCAGCAGCTTGGTGGACGGCGATCAGCCCCAGCATTTT	CASSLVDGDQPQHF
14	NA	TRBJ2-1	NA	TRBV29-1	TGCAGCGTTGAAGTTTTACTATCTGTCGATGAGCAGTTCTTC	CSVEVLLSVDEQFF
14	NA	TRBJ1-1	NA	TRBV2	TGTGCCAGCAGTGAATGGGGGGTAGGCACTGAAGCTTTCTTT	CASSEWGVGTEAFF
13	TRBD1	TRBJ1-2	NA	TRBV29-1	TGCAGCGTTGAAGATCGGACAGGGTATGGCTACACCTTC	CSVEDRTGYGYTF
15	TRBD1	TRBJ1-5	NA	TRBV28	TGTGCCAGCAGCCGAGACAGGGTATTCGCTCAGCCCCAGCATTTT	CASSRDRVFAQPQHF
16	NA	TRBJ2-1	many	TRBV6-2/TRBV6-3	TGTGCCAGCAGTCTCAGTGGAACTCCCGGCCGGGGTGAGCAGTTCTTC	CASSLSGTPGRGEQFF
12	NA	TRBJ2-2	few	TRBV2	TGTGCCAGCACAGATGTTGGCGGGGAGCTGTTTTTT	CASTDVGGELFF
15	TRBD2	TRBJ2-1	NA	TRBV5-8	TGTGCCAGCAGCTTGGTGTTAGCGGGGGGGCAAAAACAGTTCTTC	CASSLVLAGGQKQFF
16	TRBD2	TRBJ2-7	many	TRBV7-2	TGTGCCAGCAGCTTAGACGTAGGGGCGGGGGGTAACGAGCAGTACTTC	CASSLDVGAGGNEQYF
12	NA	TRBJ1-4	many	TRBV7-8	TGTGCCAGCAGCTACTACCTTGAAAAACTGTTTTTT	CASSYYLEKLFF
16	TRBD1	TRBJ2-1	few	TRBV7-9	TGTGCCAGCAGCTTTGAACAGGGGGCAAACTACAATGAGCAGTTCTTC	CASSFEQGANYNEQFF
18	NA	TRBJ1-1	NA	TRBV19	TGTGCCAGTAGTATAGATGGGGTTGGGGCCGCGCCTAACACTGAAGCTTTCTTT	CASSIDGVGAAPNTEAFF
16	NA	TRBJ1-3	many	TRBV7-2	TGTGCCAGCAGCGCTTCGGGACGCCGCTCTGGAAACACCATATATTTT	CASSASGRRSGNTIYF
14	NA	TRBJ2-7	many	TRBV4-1	TGCGCCAGCAGCCAGCACCAGGGTTCCGACGAGCAGTACTTC	CASSQHQGSDEQYF
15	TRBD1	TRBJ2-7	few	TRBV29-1	TGCAGCGTTGAAGATCATGACAGGGGGCCCTACGAGCAGTACTTC	CSVEDHDRGPYEQYF
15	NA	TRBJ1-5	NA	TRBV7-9	TGTGCCAGCAGCTTAGCCGGTTTAGGTCATCAGCCCCAGCATTTT	CASSLAGLGHQPQHF
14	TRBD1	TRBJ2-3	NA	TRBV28	TGTGCCAGCAGCCGGGACAGGGAAACAGATACGCAGTATTTT	CASSRDRETDTQYF
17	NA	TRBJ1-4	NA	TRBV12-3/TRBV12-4	TGTGCCAGCAGTCCTCGTTTGACTGAGGGTCCGGATGAAAAACTGTTTTTT	CASSPRLTEGPDEKLFF